One sample yielded the 13 T cell receptor beta chains listed below, sequenced in a study of blood T cell repertoires in COVID-19. Method: immunoSEQ multiplex PCR; TCRdb's copy keeps in-frame clones and lacks some. The table records fewer than 500,000 clones, 80% to 90% of them present only once. The sequenced sample consisted of peripheral blood. The receptor set was obtained from a young man with COVID-19, enrolled during active disease.

With regard to this clone: Other DNA sequences in the sample encode the same CDR3. The chain combines TRBV20-1 with TRBJ1-1, with D hard to call. The CDR3 is made up of 11 amino acids. Trimming cost V 5 bases and J 1 base, with 5 bases left between them. CDR1 is DFQATT and CDR2 is SNEGSKA in the germline V gene (reference sequence). This CDR3 is CSASRNTEAFF. In nucleotides, the CDR3 is TGCAGTGCTTCCAGGAACACTGAAGCTTTCTTT.

The rearrangement links TRBV20-1 to TRBJ2-4; tentatively, D is TRBD2 (6 bases). The CDR3 runs 11 residues. Germline V CDR1 and CDR2: DFQATT, SNEGSKA (reference sequence). Trimming took 3 bases from V and 6 from J, leaving 6 bases between them. The chain's CDR3 is CSASSGNIQYF. CDR3 DNA sequence: TGCAGTGCTAGTAGCGGAAACATTCAGTACTTC.

This clone was seen more than once but under ten times. The rearrangement joins TRBV7-2 to TRBJ2-7, with D unclear. V was cut by 0 bases and J by 3 bases, with 12 bases left in between. CDR1 and CDR2 (germline): SGHTA, FQGNSA. The CDR3 spans 15 residues. CDR3 nucleotide sequence: TGTGCCAGCAGCTTAGCGCTGCGAAACCTCTACGAGCAGTACTTC. Translated: CASSLALRNLYEQYF. Supplemented by reference TRBV7-2 and TRBJ2-7, the full variable domain reads GAGVSQSPSNKVTEKGKDVELRCDPISGHTALYWYRQSLGQGLEFLIYFQGNSAPDKSGLPSDRFSAERTGGSVSTLTIQRTQQEDSAVYLCASSLALRNLYEQYFGPGTRLTVT.

The chain employs TRBV30 and TRBJ2-7, with unresolved D. V was pared by 4 bases and J by 3 bases, with 7 bases between. CDR3 length: 11 amino acids. Germline V gene data show CDR1 as GTSNPN and CDR2 as SVGIG (reference sequence). CDR3 in amino acids: CAWKQSYEQYF. The CDR3 DNA sequence: TGTGCCTGGAAACAAAGCTACGAGCAGTACTTC.

J is TRBJ2-5 and V is TRBV3-1 (or the pseudogene TRBV3-2), with TRBD2 identical over 14 bases. The CDR3 loop spans 18 amino acids. Germline-derived CDR1 and CDR2 are LGHDT and YNNKEL (reference sequence). V shed 1 base and J 4 bases; nucleotides not matched to a gene: 8. DNA of the CDR3: TGTGCCAGCAGCCAAGGGCGGGGACTAGCGGGAGCCGGAGAGACCCAGTACTTC. Amino acid sequence: CASSQGRGLAGAGETQYF.

This chain links TRBV4-2 with TRBJ2-1; TRBD2 might be the D (5 bases). This CDR3 is built from 16 residues. Trimming shortened V by 1 base and J by 0 bases, and 10 bases separated the two germline ends. Germline CDR1 reads LGHNA; CDR2 reads YNFKEQ. Written as DNA, the CDR3 is TGTGCCAGCAGCCAAGTCCGGGATCCCTCCTACAATGAGCAGTTCTTC. Residues: CASSQVRDPSYNEQFF.

V and J are TRBV5-4 and TRBJ2-1; weak D call: TRBD2 (5 bases). The V end was cut by 2 bases, the J end by 3 bases, with 9 bases between. The CDR3 length is 14 residues. Germline lookup yields CDR1 SGHNT and CDR2 YYREEE (reference sequence). CDR3 in amino acids: CASSFERDYNEQFF. CDR3 nucleotides: TGTGCCAGCAGCTTTGAACGGGACTACAATGAGCAGTTCTTC.

The chain employs TRBV28 and TRBJ2-3; TRBD2 matches at 8 bases. This CDR3 contains 14 residues. Trimming removed 7 bases from V and 2 bases from J; junction bases left unmatched: 5. The germline V gene encodes CDR1 MDHEN and CDR2 SYDVKM. The CDR3 protein is CASNVAGNTDTQYF. The CDR3 DNA follows: TGTGCCAGCAATGTAGCGGGGAACACAGATACGCAGTATTTT.

The chain employs TRBV7-8 and TRBJ2-1, with 15 bases lining up with TRBD2. Germline CDR1 reads SGHVS; CDR2 reads FQNEAQ. The CDR3 covers 18 residues. V lost 5 bases and J lost 4; bases outside the gene matches: 9. CDR3 sequence: CASSPGTGTSGRYNEQFF. CDR3 bases: TGTGCCAGCAGCCCAGGTACCGGGACTAGCGGGAGGTACAATGAGCAGTTCTTC.

The gene calls are TRBV6-6 and TRBJ1-3, with 8 bases that match TRBD1. Trimming removed 5 bases from V and 0 bases from J; junction bases left unmatched: 9. Per germline, CDR1 MNHNY and CDR2 SVGAGI (reference sequence). The CDR3 has 17 amino acids. CDR3 bases: TGTGCCAGCAGTCGGACAGGGTCCCTTCACTCTGGAAACACCATATATTTT. Amino acids: CASSRTGSLHSGNTIYF.

The V call is TRBV3-1 (or the pseudogene TRBV3-2), the J call TRBJ2-5; 14 bases are a match to TRBD2. The CDR3 extends over 14 amino acids. Germline V CDR1 and CDR2: LGHDT, YNNKEL (reference sequence). V lost 6 bases and J lost 4; bases outside the gene matches: 1. This CDR3 is CASRGLAGGETQYF. As DNA, the CDR3 is TGTGCCAGCAGAGGACTAGCGGGAGGAGAGACCCAGTACTTC.

The chain carries TRBV2 and TRBJ1-1; perhaps TRBD1 as D (6 bases). The V end lost 6 bases, the J end lost 6 bases, and 17 bases lay between the germline ends. CDR1 is SNHLY and CDR2 is FYNNEI in the germline V gene. This CDR3 has 14 amino acids. This chain's CDR3 is CASSINGGRSEAFF. The CDR3 DNA reads as TGTGCCAGCAGCATAAACGGGGGGCGGTCTGAAGCTTTCTTT.

V and J are TRBV19 and TRBJ2-5, with a tentative D call TRBD1 (7 bases). CDR3 length: 13 residues. Germline V CDR1 and CDR2: LNHDA, SQIVND (reference sequence). V dropped 9 bases and J dropped 3 bases, with 14 bases sitting between them. The DNA of the CDR3 is TGTGCCAGCCGGATCAGGGGGGAAGAGACCCAGTACTTC. It codes for CASRIRGEETQYF. Together with reference TRBV19 and TRBJ2-5, the CDR3 gives the full variable domain: DGGITQSPKYLFRKEGQNVTLSCEQNLNHDAMYWYRQDPGQGLRLIYYSQIVNDFQKGDIAEGYSVSREKKESFPLTVTSAQKNPTAFYLCASRIRGEETQYFGPGTRLLVL.